This TCR beta chain comes out of a study of STAT5B mutations in CD4+ large granular lymphocyte leukemia. The V end lost 0 bases, the J end lost 6 bases, and 14 bases lay between the germline ends. CDR3 length equals 15 residues. Germline CDR1 and CDR2: LNHNV and YYDKDF (reference sequence). Study-wide findings and caveats: Without HLA matching, higher CD4+ than CD8+ T-LGLL clonality could reflect small sample size.

Profiling relied on immunoSEQ multiplex PCR, and the TCRdb table lists in-frame clones only, not all of them. The repertoire holds about 35,000 clones, with roughly 76% as singletons. On this clone itself: Antigen: not known.

The sequence derives from a human donor in good health. This chain joins TRBV15 and TRBJ1-1, with D possibly being TRBD1 (5 bases). The sample was CD4+ T cells from blood buffy coats. The CDR3 loop is CATSRDWGSDAEAFF. Written as DNA, the CDR3 is TGTGCCACCAGCAGAGATTGGGGGTCGGACGCTGAAGCTTTCTTT.